This T cell receptor (beta chain) was documented in a study of T cell responses to AZD1222 COVID-19 vaccine. Notes on the study in general: Nearly half of the spike-specific TCRs reportedly recognize variant regions that carry no mutations. Baseline seropositives among AZD1222 recipients totaled only five to seven.

The data were produced by immunoSEQ multiplex PCR, yet TCRdb's version contains in-frame clones alone and is incomplete. The sample holds some 150,000 clones; approximately 94% are singletons and the top ten take about 3%. After removal of 5 bases from V and 4 bases from J, the junction contained 7 bases not matched to a gene. The CDR3 is made up of 15 amino acids. CDR1 and CDR2 from the germline V gene are SGHRS and YFSETQ. Details on this clone: Its antigen is unidentified.

This rearrangement joins TRBV5-1 to TRBJ2-2; TRBD2 matches 8 bases. This specimen was peripheral blood, taken on day 0 of AZD1222 vaccination. The origin of this receptor is an adult in good health. CDR3 sequence (DNA): TGCGCCAGCAGTGAGGTAGCGGGATCCACCGGGGAGCTGTTTTTT. Its translation is CASSEVAGSTGELFF.